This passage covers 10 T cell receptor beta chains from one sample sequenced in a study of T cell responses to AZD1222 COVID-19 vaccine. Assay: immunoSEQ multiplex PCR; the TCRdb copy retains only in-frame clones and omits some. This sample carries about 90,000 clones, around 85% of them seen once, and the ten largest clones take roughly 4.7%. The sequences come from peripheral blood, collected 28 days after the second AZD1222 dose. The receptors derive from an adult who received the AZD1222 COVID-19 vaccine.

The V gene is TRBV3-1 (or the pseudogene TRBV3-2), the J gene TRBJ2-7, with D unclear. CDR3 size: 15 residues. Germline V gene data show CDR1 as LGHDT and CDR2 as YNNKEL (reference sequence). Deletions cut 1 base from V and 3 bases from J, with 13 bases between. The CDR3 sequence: CASSQGTGWGYEQYF. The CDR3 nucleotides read TGTGCCAGCAGCCAAGGGACCGGATGGGGCTACGAGCAGTACTTC.

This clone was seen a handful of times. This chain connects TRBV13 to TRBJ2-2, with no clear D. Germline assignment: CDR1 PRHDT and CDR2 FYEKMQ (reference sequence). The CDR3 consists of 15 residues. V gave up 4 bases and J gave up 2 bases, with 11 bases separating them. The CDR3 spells CASSWASSNTGELFF. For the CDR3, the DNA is TGTGCCAGCAGCTGGGCCTCTTCCAACACCGGGGAGCTGTTTTTT. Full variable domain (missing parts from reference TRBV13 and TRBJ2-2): AAGVIQSPRHLIKEKRETATLKCYPIPRHDTVYWYQQGPGQDPQFLISFYEKMQSDKGSIPDRFSAQQFSDYHSELNMSSLELGDSALYFCASSWASSNTGELFFGEGSRLTVL.

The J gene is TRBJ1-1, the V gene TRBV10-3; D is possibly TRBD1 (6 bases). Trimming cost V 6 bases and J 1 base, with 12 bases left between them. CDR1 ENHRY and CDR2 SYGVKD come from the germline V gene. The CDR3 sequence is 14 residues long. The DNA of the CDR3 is TGTGCCATCAGGGGGGCCCGGGGGAACACTGAAGCTTTCTTT. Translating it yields CAIRGARGNTEAFF.

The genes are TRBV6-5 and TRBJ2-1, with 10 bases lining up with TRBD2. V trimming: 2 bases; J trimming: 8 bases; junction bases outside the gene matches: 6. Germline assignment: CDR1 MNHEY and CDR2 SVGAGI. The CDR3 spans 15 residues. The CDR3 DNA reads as TGTGCCAGCAGTTACCAGCGGGAGGGCCTCTATGAGCAGTTCTTC. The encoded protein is CASSYQREGLYEQFF.

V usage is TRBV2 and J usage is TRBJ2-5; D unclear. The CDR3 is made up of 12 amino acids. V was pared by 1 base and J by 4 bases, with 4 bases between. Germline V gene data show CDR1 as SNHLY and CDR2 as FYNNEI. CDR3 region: CASSEVLETQYF. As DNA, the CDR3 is TGTGCCAGCAGTGAAGTCTTAGAGACCCAGTACTTC.

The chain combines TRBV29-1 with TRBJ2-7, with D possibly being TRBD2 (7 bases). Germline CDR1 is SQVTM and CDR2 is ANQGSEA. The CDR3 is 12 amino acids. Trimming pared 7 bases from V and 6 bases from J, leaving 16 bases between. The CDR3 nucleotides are TGCAGCGCAGTTGGGGGAGGGGGCGAGCAGTACTTC. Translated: CSAVGGGGEQYF.

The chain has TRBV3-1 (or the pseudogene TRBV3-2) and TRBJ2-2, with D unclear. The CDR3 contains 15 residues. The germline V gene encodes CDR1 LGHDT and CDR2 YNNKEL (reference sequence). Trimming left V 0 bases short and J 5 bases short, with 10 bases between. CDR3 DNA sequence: TGTGCCAGCAGCCAAGATCTTCGAGTAACCGGGGAGCTGTTTTTT. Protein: CASSQDLRVTGELFF.

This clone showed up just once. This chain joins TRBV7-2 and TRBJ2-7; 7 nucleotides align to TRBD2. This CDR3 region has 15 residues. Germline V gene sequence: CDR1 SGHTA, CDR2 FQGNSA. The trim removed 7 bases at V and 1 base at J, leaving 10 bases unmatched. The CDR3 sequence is CASNPWGGSSYEQYF. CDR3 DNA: TGTGCCAGCAACCCCTGGGGGGGTAGTTCCTACGAGCAGTACTTC.

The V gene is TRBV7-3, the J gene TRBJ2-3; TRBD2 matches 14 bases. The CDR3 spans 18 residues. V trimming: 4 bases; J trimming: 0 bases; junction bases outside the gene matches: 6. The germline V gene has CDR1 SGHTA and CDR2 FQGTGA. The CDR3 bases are TGTGCCAGCAGCTCACGGACTAGCGGGAGGACTAGCACAGATACGCAGTATTTT. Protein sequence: CASSSRTSGRTSTDTQYF.

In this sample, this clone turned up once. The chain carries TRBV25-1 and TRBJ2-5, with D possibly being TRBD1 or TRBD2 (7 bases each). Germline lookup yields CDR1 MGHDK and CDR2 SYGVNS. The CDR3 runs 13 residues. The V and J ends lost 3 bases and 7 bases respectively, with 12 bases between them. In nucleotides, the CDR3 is TGTGCCAGCAGTGATTCCAGGGGGGGGACCCAGTACTTC. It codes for CASSDSRGGTQYF.